This T cell receptor (beta chain) was identified in a study of T-cell reconstitution after alpha-beta-depleted transplantation in children. Per the germline V gene, CDR1 is MNHEY and CDR2 is SMNVEV (reference sequence). This CDR3 is 14 amino acids long. V was shortened by 4 bases and J by 0 bases, with 9 bases between the two germline ends. Ten or more counts support this clonotype. The TCRbeta library was prepared with unique molecular identifiers. Using its own MiXCR run on the PCR reads, TCRdb lists one record per CDR3 protein. The sample yields about 360,000 distinct CDR3 sequences, about an eighth seen once.

The specimen comprised PBMCs, sampled from the stem cell graft. This TCR derives from a human donor who donated a stem cell graft to a child with Fanconi anemia. The chain links TRBV27 to TRBJ1-1; D is possibly TRBD1 (5 bases). CDR3 region: CASSWGTVNTEAFF. The CDR3 DNA follows: TGTGCCAGCAGTTGGGGGACGGTGAACACTGAAGCTTTCTTT.